This TCR beta chain was recorded in a study of shared clonotypes between healthy human individuals. On the study more broadly: A donor's plate count was three for CD4 naive and three for CD4 memory; CD8 naive had two and CD8 memory one.

CD45RO-negative cells were positively selected for CCR7, leaving out terminally differentiated effector memory CD45RA+ cells. Replicate PCRs run on sorted subsets employed around 200 ng DNA, approximately 30,000 T cell genomes. The assay was immunoSEQ multiplex PCR, and TCRdb's table has in-frame clones only and misses some. The sample carries approximately 2,000,000 clones, roughly 93% recorded once. The CDR3 totals 14 residues. Germline CDR1 MDHEN, CDR2 SYDVKM. Sequenced sample: naive CD8+ T cells from PBMCs. The gene calls are TRBV28 and TRBJ2-5; a weak D match, TRBD1 (5 bases). The assigned J gene may be wrong: the sequence end matches TRBJ2-7 better. The receptor was isolated from a man aged 18 to 29 in good health. Some clones in this sample may be carry-over from other donors' samples. The CDR3 is CASSSRQLSYEQYF. In DNA, the CDR3 is TGTGCCAGCAGTTCCCGACAGCTTTCCTACGAGCAGTACTTC.